The 7 T cell receptor beta chains listed next were all sequenced from one sample in a study of blood T cell repertoires in COVID-19. Repertoires were generated with immunoSEQ multiplex PCR, while TCRdb's copy carries only in-frame clones and drops some. The sample includes tens of thousands of clones, around nine tenths of them seen just once. Sample: peripheral blood. The receptor set was obtained from a man between 60 and 75 years old with acute or convalescent COVID-19.

The chain uses TRBV5-5 and TRBJ1-5, with D unclear. CDR1 and CDR2 from the germline V gene are SGHKS and YYEKEE (reference sequence). The V end was cut by 2 bases, the J end by 5 bases, with 8 bases between. The CDR3 has 13 amino acids. CDR3 amino acids: CASSFEGDQPQHF. For the CDR3, the DNA is TGTGCCAGCAGCTTTGAGGGAGATCAGCCCCAGCATTTT.

The chain is built from TRBV20-1 and TRBJ1-1; 7 bases line up with TRBD1. Germline CDR1 and CDR2: DFQATT and SNEGSKA (reference sequence). V trimming: 3 bases; J trimming: 1 base; junction bases outside the gene matches: 5. This CDR3 has 14 residues. The CDR3 spells CSASSRTGNTEAFF. The CDR3 DNA sequence: TGCAGTGCTAGTAGTCGGACAGGGAACACTGAAGCTTTCTTT.

The chain carries TRBV9 and TRBJ2-3; a weak D match, TRBD2 (5 bases). V was clipped by 0 bases and J by 2 bases, with 13 bases between them. This CDR3 spans 16 amino acids. Germline V gives CDR1 SGDLS, CDR2 YYNGEE. CDR3 sequence (DNA): TGTGCCAGCAGCGTAGAGGCTAGCTGGGACACAGATACGCAGTATTTT. Protein product: CASSVEASWDTDTQYF.

V usage is TRBV19 and J usage is TRBJ2-1, with 8 bases matching TRBD1. The J segment lost 1 base and the V segment lost 3 bases, leaving 2 bases of the junction unmatched. Germline CDR1 is LNHDA and CDR2 is SQIVND (reference sequence). The CDR3 consists of 15 residues. CDR3 coding DNA: TGTGCCAGTAGTATTCAGGGGGCATCCTACAATGAGCAGTTCTTC. Translation: CASSIQGASYNEQFF.

The chain employs TRBV11-2 and TRBJ1-2, with unresolved D. Germline V CDR1 and CDR2: SGHAT, FQNNGV. V lost 5 bases, J lost 5 bases, and 18 bases lay in between. This CDR3 spans 15 amino acids. The CDR3 sequence: CASSLDKAGVYGYTF. DNA of the CDR3: TGTGCCAGCAGCCTCGACAAAGCGGGAGTGTATGGCTACACCTTC. The whole variable domain, remainder taken from reference TRBV11-2 and TRBJ1-2, is EAGVAQSPRYKIIEKRQSVAFWCNPISGHATLYWYQQILGQGPKLLIQFQNNGVVDDSQLPKDRFSAERLKGVDSTLKIQPAKLEDSAVYLCASSLDKAGVYGYTFGSGTRLTVV.

V and J are TRBV18 and TRBJ1-2; TRBD1 might be the D (6 bases). Germline lookup yields CDR1 KGHSH and CDR2 LQKENI. This CDR3 is built from 15 residues. Deletions cut 6 bases from V and 3 bases from J, with 17 bases between. CDR3 nucleotides: TGTGCCAGCTCCAATCTACTGACAGGAGACTATGGCTACACCTTC. Amino acids: CASSNLLTGDYGYTF.

The chain couples TRBV6-2 or TRBV6-3 to TRBJ2-2, with D possibly matching TRBD2 (5 bases). Trimming pared 4 bases from V and 4 bases from J, leaving 10 bases between. The CDR3 extends over 14 amino acids. Germline assignment: CDR1 MNHEY and CDR2 SVGEGT. The CDR3 DNA reads TGTGCCAGCAGTTGGGCTAGCCGCACCGGGGAGCTGTTTTTT. Its translation is CASSWASRTGELFF.